Reported below is one T cell receptor (beta chain). Its antigen remains unidentified. Trimming shortened V by 3 bases and J by 8 bases, and 7 bases separated the two germline ends. This CDR3 has 11 residues. Germline CDR1 reads LGHNA; CDR2 reads YNFKEQ. This entry is derived from a study of cytomegalovirus exposure and HLA in healthy donors. Study observations and caveats: TRBV6-2, TRBV6-3 and some other V segments were unresolvable in 87-base-pair reads. It was reportedly the case that the classifier diagnosed cytomegalovirus status with high specificity and sensitivity. CMV serostatus was the only immune exposure information that was available.

Amplification used 60 Vbeta primers and 13 Jbeta primers. Clones were sequenced by immunoSEQ multiplex PCR, and TCRdb holds only the in-frame ones, with some missing. This sample carries roughly 120,000 clones, over 8% of them seen once, and the ten largest clones take less than 7%. The chain couples TRBV4-2 to TRBJ1-1; D unresolved. Sequencing was carried out using PBMCs. This sequence originates from a man between 35 and 55 years old in good health and CMV-seronegative. The CDR3 DNA follows: TGTGCCAGCAGCCAGGCAGGAGAAGCTTTCTTT. Its protein product is CASSQAGEAFF.